This TCR beta chain was obtained from a study of blood T cell repertoires in COVID-19. V trimming: 1 base; J trimming: 6 bases; junction bases outside the gene matches: 6. The CDR3 length is 13 residues. Germline assignment: CDR1 GTSNPN and CDR2 SVGIG (reference sequence). Clones were sequenced by immunoSEQ multiplex PCR, and TCRdb holds only the in-frame ones, with some missing. The sample lists 150,000 to 200,000 clones; 60% to 85% were seen once. The sequenced sample consisted of peripheral blood. The source of this sequence is a man between 60 and 70 years old with active or convalescent COVID-19. V gene TRBV30 combines with J gene TRBJ2-7; TRBD1 matches at 7 bases. CDR3: CAWSGRGGGEQYF. The CDR3 DNA is TGTGCCTGGAGTGGGAGAGGGGGCGGCGAGCAGTACTTC. Full variable domain (remainder filled in from reference TRBV30 and TRBJ2-7): SQTIHQWPATLVQPVGSPLSLECTVEGTSNPNLYWYRQAAGRGLQLLFYSVGIGQISSEVPQNLSASRPQDRQFILSSKKLLLSDSGFYLCAWSGRGGGEQYFGPGTRLTVT.